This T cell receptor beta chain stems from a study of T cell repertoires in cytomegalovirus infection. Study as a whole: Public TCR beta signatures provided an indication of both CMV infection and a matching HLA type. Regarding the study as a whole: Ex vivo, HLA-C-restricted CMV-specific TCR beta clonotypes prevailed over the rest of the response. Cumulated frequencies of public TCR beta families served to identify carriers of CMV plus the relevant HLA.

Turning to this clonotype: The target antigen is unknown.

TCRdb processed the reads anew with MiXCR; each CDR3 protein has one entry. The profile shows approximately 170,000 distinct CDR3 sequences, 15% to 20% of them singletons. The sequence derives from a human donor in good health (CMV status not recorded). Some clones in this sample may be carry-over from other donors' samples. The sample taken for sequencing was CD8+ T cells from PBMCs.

The chain's CDR3 is CASSPYRRAGTEAFF. The CDR3 DNA reads TGTGCCAGCAGCCCGTACAGGAGGGCCGGGACTGAAGCTTTCTTT. This chain uses TRBV7-9 with TRBJ1-1; D is perhaps TRBD1 (5 bases). With 5 bases removed from V and 5 bases from J, the gap between germline ends came to 18 bases. Germline V gives CDR1 SEHNR, CDR2 FQNEAQ (reference sequence). This CDR3 region has 15 residues. Full variable domain (remainder filled in from reference TRBV7-9 and TRBJ1-1): DTGVSQNPRHKITKRGQNVTFRCDPISEHNRLYWYRQTLGQGPEFLTYFQNEAQLEKSRLLSDRFSAERPKGSFSTLEIQRTEQGDSAMYLCASSPYRRAGTEAFFGQGTRLTVV.